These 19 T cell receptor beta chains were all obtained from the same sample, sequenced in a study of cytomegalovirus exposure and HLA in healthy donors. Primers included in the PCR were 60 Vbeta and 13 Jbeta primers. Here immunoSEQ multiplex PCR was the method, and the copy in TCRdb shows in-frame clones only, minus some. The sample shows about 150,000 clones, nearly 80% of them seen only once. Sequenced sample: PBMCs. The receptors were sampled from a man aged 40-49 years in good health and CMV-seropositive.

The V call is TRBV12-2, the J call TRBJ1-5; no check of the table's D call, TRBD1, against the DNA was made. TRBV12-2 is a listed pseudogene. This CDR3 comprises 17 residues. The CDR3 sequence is CASRPRWTGRWRQPQHF. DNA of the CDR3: TGTGCAAGTCGCCCGAGATGGACAGGGAGGTGGCGTCAGCCCCAGCATTTT.

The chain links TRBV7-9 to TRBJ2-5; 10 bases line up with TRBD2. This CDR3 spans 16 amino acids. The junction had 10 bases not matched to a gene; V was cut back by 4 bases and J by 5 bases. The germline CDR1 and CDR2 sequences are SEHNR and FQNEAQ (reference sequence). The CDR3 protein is CASSSKREGRGETQYF. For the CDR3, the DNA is TGTGCCAGCAGCTCCAAGCGGGAGGGCCGAGGGGAGACCCAGTACTTC.

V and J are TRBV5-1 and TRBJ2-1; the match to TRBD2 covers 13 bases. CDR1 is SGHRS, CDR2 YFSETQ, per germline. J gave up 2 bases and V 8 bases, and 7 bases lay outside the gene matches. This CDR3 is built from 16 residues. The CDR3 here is CASHPGTSGTYNEQFF. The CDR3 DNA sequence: TGCGCCAGTCACCCCGGGACTAGCGGGACCTACAATGAGCAGTTCTTC.

The CDR3 reads CASSQLAAGSNTEAFF. The CDR3 DNA reads TGTGCCAGCAGCCAACTTGCGGCGGGTTCAAACACTGAAGCTTTCTTT. The chain links TRBV14 to TRBJ1-1, with D unresolved. The CDR3 has 16 residues. With 2 bases removed from V and 2 bases from J, the gap between germline ends came to 15 bases. The germline gives CDR1 SGHDN, CDR2 FVKESK. The variable domain in full, completed from reference TRBV14 and TRBJ1-1, reads EAGVTQFPSHSVIEKGQTVTLRCDPISGHDNLYWYRRVMGKEIKFLLHFVKESKQDESGMPNNRFLAERTGGTYSTLKVQPAELEDSGVYFCASSQLAAGSNTEAFFGQGTRLTVV.

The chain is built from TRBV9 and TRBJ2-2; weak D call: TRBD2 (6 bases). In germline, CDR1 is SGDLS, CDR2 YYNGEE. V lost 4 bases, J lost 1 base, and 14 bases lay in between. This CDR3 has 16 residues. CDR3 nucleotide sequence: TGTGCCAGCAGCCGGGGCGGGGCCTTGAACACCGGGGAGCTGTTTTTT. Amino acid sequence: CASSRGGALNTGELFF. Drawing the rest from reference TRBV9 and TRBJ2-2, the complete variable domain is DSGVTQTPKHLITATGQRVTLRCSPRSGDLSVYWYQQSLDQGLQFLIQYYNGEERAKGNILERFSAQQFPDLHSELNLSSLELGDSALYFCASSRGGALNTGELFFGEGSRLTVL.

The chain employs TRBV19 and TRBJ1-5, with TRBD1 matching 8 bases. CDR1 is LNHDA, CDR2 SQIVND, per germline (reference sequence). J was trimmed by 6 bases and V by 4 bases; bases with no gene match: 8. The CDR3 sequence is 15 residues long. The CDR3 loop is CASSTGQGSSQPQHF. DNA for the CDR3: TGTGCCAGTAGTACTGGACAGGGTTCAAGTCAGCCCCAGCATTTT.

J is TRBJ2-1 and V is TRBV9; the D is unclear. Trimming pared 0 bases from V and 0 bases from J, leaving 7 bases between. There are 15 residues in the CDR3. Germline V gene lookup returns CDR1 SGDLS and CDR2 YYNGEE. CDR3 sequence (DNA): TGTGCCAGCAGCGTAGGTACCAGCTCCTACAATGAGCAGTTCTTC. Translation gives CASSVGTSSYNEQFF. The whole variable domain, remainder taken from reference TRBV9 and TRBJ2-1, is DSGVTQTPKHLITATGQRVTLRCSPRSGDLSVYWYQQSLDQGLQFLIQYYNGEERAKGNILERFSAQQFPDLHSELNLSSLELGDSALYFCASSVGTSSYNEQFFGPGTRLTVL.

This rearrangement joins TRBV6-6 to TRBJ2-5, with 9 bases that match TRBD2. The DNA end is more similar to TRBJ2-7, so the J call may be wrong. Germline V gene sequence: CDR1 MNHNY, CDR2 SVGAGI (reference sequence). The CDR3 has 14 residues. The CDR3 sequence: CASTLTSGPYEQYF. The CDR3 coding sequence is TGTGCCAGCACTCTGACTAGCGGACCCTACGAGCAGTACTTC.

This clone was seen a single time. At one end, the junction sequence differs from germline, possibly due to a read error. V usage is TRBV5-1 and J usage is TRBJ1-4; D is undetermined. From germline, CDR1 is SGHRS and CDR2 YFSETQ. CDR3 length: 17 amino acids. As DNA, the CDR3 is TGCGCCAGCAGCTTTTTCCCCCGTGGGAGGAGAGATGAAAAACTGCTTTTT. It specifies CASSFFPRGRRDEKLLF.

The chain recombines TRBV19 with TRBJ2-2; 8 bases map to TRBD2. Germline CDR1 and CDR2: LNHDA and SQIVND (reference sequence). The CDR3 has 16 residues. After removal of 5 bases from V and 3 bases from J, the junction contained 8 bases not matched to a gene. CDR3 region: CASSYALAVYTGELFF. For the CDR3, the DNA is TGTGCCAGTAGTTACGCACTAGCGGTTTACACCGGGGAGCTGTTTTTT.

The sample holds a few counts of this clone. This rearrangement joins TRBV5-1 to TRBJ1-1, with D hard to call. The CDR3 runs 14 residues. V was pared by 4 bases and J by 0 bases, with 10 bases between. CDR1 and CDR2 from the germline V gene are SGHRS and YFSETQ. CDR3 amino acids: CASSPQAMNTEAFF. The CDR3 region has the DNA TGCGCCAGCAGCCCGCAGGCTATGAACACTGAAGCTTTCTTT.

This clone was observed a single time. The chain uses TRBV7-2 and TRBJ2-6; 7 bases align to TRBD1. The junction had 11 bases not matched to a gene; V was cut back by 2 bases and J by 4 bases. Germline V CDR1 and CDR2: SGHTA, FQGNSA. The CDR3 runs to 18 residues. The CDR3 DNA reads TGTGCCAGCAGCTTACGGGGCCATACAGGGGCGGGGGCCAACGTCCTGACTTTC. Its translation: CASSLRGHTGAGANVLTF.

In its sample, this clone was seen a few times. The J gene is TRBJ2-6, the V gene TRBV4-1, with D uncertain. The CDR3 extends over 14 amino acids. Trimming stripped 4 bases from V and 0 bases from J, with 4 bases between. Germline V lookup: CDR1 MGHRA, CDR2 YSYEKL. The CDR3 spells CASSRSSGANVLTF. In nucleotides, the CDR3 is TGCGCCAGCAGCCGCAGCTCTGGGGCCAACGTCCTGACTTTC.

This CDR3 reads CASSLQQGGQPQHF. The CDR3 bases are TGTGCCAGCAGCCTTCAACAGGGGGGTCAGCCCCAGCATTTT. V usage is TRBV6-5 and J usage is TRBJ1-5, with 8 bases aligning to TRBD1. Germline-derived CDR1 and CDR2 are MNHEY and SVGAGI. The V segment lost 6 bases and the J segment 6 bases; nucleotides outside the gene matches: 7. The CDR3 consists of 14 residues.

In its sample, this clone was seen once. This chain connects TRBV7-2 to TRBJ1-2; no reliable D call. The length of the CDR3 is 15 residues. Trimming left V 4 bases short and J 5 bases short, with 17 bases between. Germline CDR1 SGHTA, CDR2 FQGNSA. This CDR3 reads CASSSNSNLQYGYTF. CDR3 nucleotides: TGTGCCAGCAGCTCTAACAGCAACCTTCAGTATGGCTACACCTTC.

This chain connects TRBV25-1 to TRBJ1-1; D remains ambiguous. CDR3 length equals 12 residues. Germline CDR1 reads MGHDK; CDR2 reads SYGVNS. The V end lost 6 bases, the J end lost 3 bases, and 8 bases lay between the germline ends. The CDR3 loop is CASSSRYTEAFF. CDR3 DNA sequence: TGTGCCAGCAGCTCACGGTACACTGAAGCTTTCTTT.

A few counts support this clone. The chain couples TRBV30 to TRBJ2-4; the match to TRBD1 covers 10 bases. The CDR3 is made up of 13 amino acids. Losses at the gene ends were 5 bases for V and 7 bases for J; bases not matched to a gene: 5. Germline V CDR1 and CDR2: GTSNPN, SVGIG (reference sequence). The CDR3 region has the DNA TGTGCCTGGTCCGGGACAGGGGTTAACATTCAGTACTTC. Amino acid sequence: CAWSGTGVNIQYF.

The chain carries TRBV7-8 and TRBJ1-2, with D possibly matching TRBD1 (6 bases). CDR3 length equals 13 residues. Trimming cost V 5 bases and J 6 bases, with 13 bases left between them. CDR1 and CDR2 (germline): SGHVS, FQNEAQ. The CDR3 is CASSTGTRNGYTF. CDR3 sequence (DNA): TGTGCCAGCAGCACGGGGACAAGGAATGGCTACACCTTC.

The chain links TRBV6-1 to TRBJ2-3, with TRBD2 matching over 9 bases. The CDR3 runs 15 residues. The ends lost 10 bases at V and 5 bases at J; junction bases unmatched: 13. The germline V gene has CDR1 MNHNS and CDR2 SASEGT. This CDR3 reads CATRLLAGVIDTQYF. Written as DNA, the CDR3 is TGTGCCACTAGATTATTAGCGGGAGTAATAGATACGCAGTATTTT.